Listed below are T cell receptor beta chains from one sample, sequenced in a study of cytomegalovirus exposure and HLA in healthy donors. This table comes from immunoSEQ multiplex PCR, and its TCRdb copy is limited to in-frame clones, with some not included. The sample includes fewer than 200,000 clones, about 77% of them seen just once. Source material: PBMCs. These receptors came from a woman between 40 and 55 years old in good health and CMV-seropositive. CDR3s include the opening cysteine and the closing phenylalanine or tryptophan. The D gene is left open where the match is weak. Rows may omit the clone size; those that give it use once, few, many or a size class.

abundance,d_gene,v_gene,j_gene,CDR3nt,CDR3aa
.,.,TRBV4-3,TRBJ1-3,TGCGCCAGCAGCGTTACCTTAGGGGCGGGGAGCTCTGGAAACACCATATATTTT,CASSVTLGAGSSGNTIYF
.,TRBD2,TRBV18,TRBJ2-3,TGTGCCAGCTCGCCTTCCCTAGCGGGAGGGCCGAATACGCAGTATTTT,CASSPSLAGGPNTQYF
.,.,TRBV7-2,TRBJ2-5,TGTGCCAGCAGCTTAGCGGGAGCAGAGACCCAGTACTTC,CASSLAGAETQYF
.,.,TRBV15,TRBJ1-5,TGTGCCACCAGCGATCCCAGGGTTCGCAATCAGCCCCAGCATTTT,CATSDPRVRNQPQHF
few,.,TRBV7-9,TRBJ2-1,TGTGCCAGCAGCTTAGATGGCGGGTCTCGGACTCGGGATGAGCAGTTCTTC,CASSLDGGSRTRDEQFF
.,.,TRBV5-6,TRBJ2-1,TGTGCCAGCAGCACCCAGGGAGGGGGGCTCGGCAATGAGCAGTTCTTC,CASSTQGGGLGNEQFF
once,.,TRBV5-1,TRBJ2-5,TGCGCCAGCAGCTTGGCTCAGGCCCAAGAGACCCAGTACTTC,CASSLAQAQETQYF
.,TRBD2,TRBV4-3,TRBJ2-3,TGCGCCAGCAGCCAAGGGCTAGCGGGAGCAGATACGCAGTATTTT,CASSQGLAGADTQYF
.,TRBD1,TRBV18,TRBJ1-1,TGTGCCAGCTCACCCGAAATATTAAACAGGGGGAACACTGAAGCTTTCTTT,CASSPEILNRGNTEAFF
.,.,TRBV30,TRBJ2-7,TGTGCCTGGAGTGTCACCAGGGGTTTATACGAGCAGTACTTC,CAWSVTRGLYEQYF
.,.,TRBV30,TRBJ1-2,TGTGCCTGGGGGGGGATGAGGACTAACTATGGCTACACCTTC,CAWGGMRTNYGYTF
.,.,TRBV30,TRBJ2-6,TGTGCCTGGAGGGTAAGGGGGATGAGCTCTGGGGCCAACGTCCTGACTTTC,CAWRVRGMSSGANVLTF
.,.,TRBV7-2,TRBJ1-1,TGTGCCAGCAGCCAAGGGAGATGGACAGCGGCCACTGAAGCTTTCTTT,CASSQGRWTAATEAFF
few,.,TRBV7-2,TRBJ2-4,TGTGCCAGCAGCTTAGAACCCGGAGCAGACATTCAGTACTTC,CASSLEPGADIQYF
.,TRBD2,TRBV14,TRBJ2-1,TGTGCCAGCAGTTTCGTTAGCGGGAGGGGATCTCATGAGCAGTTCTTC,CASSFVSGRGSHEQFF
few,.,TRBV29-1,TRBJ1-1,TGCAGCGTGGGTCAGGGGAACACTGAAGCTTTCTTT,CSVGQGNTEAFF
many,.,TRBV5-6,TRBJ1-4,TGTGCCAGCAGCTGGGGGGGAACCCGTGAAAAACTGTTTTTT,CASSWGGTREKLFF
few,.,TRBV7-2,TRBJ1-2,TGTGCCAGCAGCCCCGGGAGGGGAGAAGGCGGCTACACCTTC,CASSPGRGEGGYTF
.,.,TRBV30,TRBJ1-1,TGTGCCTGGGGCGAGGGCACTGAAGCTTTCTTT,CAWGEGTEAFF
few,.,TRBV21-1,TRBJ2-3,TGTGCCAGCAGCCTCACCGGACAGGGAAAAGATACGCAGTATTTT,CASSLTGQGKDTQYF
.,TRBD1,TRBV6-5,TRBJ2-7,TGTGCCAGTAGGACAGGTGGGGGTTACGAGCAGCACTTC,CASRTGGGYEQHF
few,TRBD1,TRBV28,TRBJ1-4,TGTGCCAGCAGTGTAGGACAGGGGGCGTCTGAAAAACTGTTTTTT,CASSVGQGASEKLFF
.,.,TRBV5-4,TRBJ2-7,TGTGCCAGCAGCTTGGGGGCGGGAACTCCCTACGAGCAGTACTTC,CASSLGAGTPYEQYF
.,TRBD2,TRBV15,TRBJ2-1,TGTGCCACCAGCAGGATAGCGGGGGGTTCGATCTCCTACAATGAGCAGTTCTTC,CATSRIAGGSISYNEQFF
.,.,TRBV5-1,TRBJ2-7,TGCGCCAGCAGCGCGGGCGCGTCCCCCCCCTACGAGCAGTACTTC,CASSAGASPPYEQYF
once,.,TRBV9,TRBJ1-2,TGTGCCGGCAGCCCAGGAGGGTTCGAGGGGTATCTCGCGGGCTACACCTTC,CAGSPGGFEGYLAGYTF
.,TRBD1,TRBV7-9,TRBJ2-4,TGTGCCAGCAGCCCGACGACAGGGGGCGTGAACATTCAGTACTTC,CASSPTTGGVNIQYF
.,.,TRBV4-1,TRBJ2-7,TGCGCCAGCAGCCCCCTCTCAGGGTCCCTCTCCTACGAGCAGTACTTC,CASSPLSGSLSYEQYF
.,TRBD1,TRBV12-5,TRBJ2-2,TGTGCTAGTGGTTTGGGACAGGGTGGAATCGGGGAGCTGTTTTTT,CASGLGQGGIGELFF
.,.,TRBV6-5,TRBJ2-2,TGTGCCAGCAGTCAAGCAGGGTCAGTCGGGGAGCTGTTTTTT,CASSQAGSVGELFF
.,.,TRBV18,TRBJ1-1,TGTGCCAGCTCACCACCATATACTAACACTGAAGCTTTCTTT,CASSPPYTNTEAFF